This T cell receptor beta chain was identified during a study of T cells in Graves' hyperthyroidism and ophthalmopathy. Study outcomes and limitations: Separating ophthalmopathy from stable hyperthyroidism was achieved by a 13 V-J model. Most thyroid clonotypes expanded above 0.001 appeared in blood too.

Researchers took RNA transcripts and amplified the TCR beta CDR3 regions from them. The HTBI primer set served for first-round RT-PCR of the TCR CDR3. TCRdb redid the calling of the multiplex PCR reads with MiXCR, one entry per CDR3 protein. This table has a few hundred thousand distinct CDR3 sequences, 14% to 15% appearing once. This CDR3 is 12 amino acids long. CDR1 is GTSNPN, CDR2 SVGIG, per germline (reference sequence). Trimming removed 4 bases at V and 4 bases at J, with 9 bases between. The hyperthyroidism was newly diagnosed and had lasted under 2 months; the patients were aged 18 to 65. For the diagnoses, clinical symptoms, serum thyroxine and TRAb, thyroid ultrasound and orbital computed tomography were used. In its sample, this clonotype was seen a few times. As yet, its antigen is unknown.

The clonotype originates from a woman aged 25 to 39 with Graves' hyperthyroidism. The genes are TRBV30 and TRBJ2-3; the D is unclear. Material: blood. The CDR3, as DNA: TGTGCCTGGAATGAAGACGCAGATACGCAGTATTTT. Translation: CAWNEDADTQYF.